The rows below give T cell receptor beta chains drawn from one sample of a study of T-cell reconstitution after alpha-beta-depleted transplantation in children. TCRdb fed the PCR reads into MiXCR, producing one record per CDR3 protein. The sample carries about 500,000 distinct CDR3 sequences, 32% recorded once. The source was PBMCs from the stem cell graft donor, collected from the stem cell graft. These receptors all come from a human donor who donated a stem cell graft to a child with aplastic anemia. CDR3s include the opening cysteine and the closing phenylalanine or tryptophan. Fields, in order: D gene, clone size, J gene, V gene, CDR3 DNA, CDR3 protein. A D gene is named only where the DNA matches it firmly. Rows give clone size only sometimes, using once, few, many, or a class for an expanded clone.

D gene: .; clone size: .; J gene: TRBJ1-2; V gene: TRBV7-9; CDR3 DNA: TGTGCCAGCACCTGGACAGATGTTAACTATGGCTACACCTTC; CDR3 protein: CASTWTDVNYGYTF
D gene: .; clone size: few; J gene: TRBJ2-2; V gene: TRBV9; CDR3 DNA: TGTGCCAGCAGCTCCCGAGTGGGGGCCGGGGAGCTGTTTTTT; CDR3 protein: CASSSRVGAGELFF
D gene: TRBD1; clone size: .; J gene: TRBJ2-3; V gene: TRBV20-1; CDR3 DNA: TGCAGTGCTAAAGGGACAGGGGGTGTGACAGATACGCAGTATTTT; CDR3 protein: CSAKGTGGVTDTQYF
D gene: .; clone size: .; J gene: TRBJ1-2; V gene: TRBV7-2; CDR3 DNA: TGTGCCAGCAGCTCCGAACAGGGATTCGGCTATGGCTACACCTTC; CDR3 protein: CASSSEQGFGYGYTF
D gene: TRBD2; clone size: .; J gene: TRBJ2-7; V gene: TRBV4-3; CDR3 DNA: TGCGCCAGCAGCCAAGAGCTACGTAGCGGGAGGGGCTACGAGCAGTACTTC; CDR3 protein: CASSQELRSGRGYEQYF
D gene: .; clone size: .; J gene: TRBJ2-4; V gene: TRBV20-1; CDR3 DNA: TGCAGTGCTAGTCGCCTCAGGGAACCGTCGGACATTCAGTACTTC; CDR3 protein: CSASRLREPSDIQYF
D gene: .; clone size: many; J gene: TRBJ1-1; V gene: TRBV12-3/TRBV12-4; CDR3 DNA: TGTGCCAGCAGTTTAAACCTGAACACTGAAGCTTTCTTT; CDR3 protein: CASSLNLNTEAFF
D gene: .; clone size: few; J gene: TRBJ2-3; V gene: TRBV20-1; CDR3 DNA: TGCAGTGTACGGGAGAGGGGCTTAACAGATACGCAGTATTTT; CDR3 protein: CSVRERGLTDTQYF
D gene: TRBD1; clone size: few; J gene: TRBJ1-1; V gene: TRBV18; CDR3 DNA: TGTGCCAGCTCACCCACCCTACAGGGGACGAGTACTGAAGCTTTCTTT; CDR3 protein: CASSPTLQGTSTEAFF
D gene: TRBD2; clone size: many; J gene: TRBJ2-1; V gene: TRBV7-9; CDR3 DNA: TGTGCCAGCAGCTTGGGGACTAGTAATGAGCAGTTCTTC; CDR3 protein: CASSLGTSNEQFF
D gene: TRBD1; clone size: .; J gene: TRBJ2-5; V gene: TRBV29-1; CDR3 DNA: TGCAGCGTTGGGCAGGGACAGGGGAGAGAGACCCAGTACTTC; CDR3 protein: CSVGQGQGRETQYF